This is a list of T cell receptor beta chains from one sample in a study of T cell repertoires in cytomegalovirus infection. A single record per CDR3 protein comes from TCRdb applying MiXCR to the reads. The data hold 150,000 to 200,000 distinct CDR3 sequences, with under 15% observed a single time. Material: PBMCs. These receptors all come from a human donor in good health (CMV status not recorded). Some clones in this sample may be carry-over from other donors' samples. The CDR3 runs from the conserved cysteine through the conserved F or W. D genes are given only for firm matches. Size is stated for part of the rows, as once, few or many counts, or as a class when the clone is expanded.

TRBV6-5,TRBJ2-4,many,.,TGTGCCAGCAGTTACGTGCGGGAAGCCAAAAACATTCAGTACTTC,CASSYVREAKNIQYF
TRBV7-2,TRBJ1-5,many,TRBD1,TGTGCCAGCAGCTTTGACAGGGTCCAGCCCCAGCATTTT,CASSFDRVQPQHF
TRBV25-1,TRBJ2-1,.,.,TGTGCCAGCAGTGAAGATGGGGGGATGAATGAGCAGTTCTTC,CASSEDGGMNEQFF
TRBV9,TRBJ1-2,few,.,TGTGCCAGCAGCACTCCGGGACGGGAGACTTTTGGCTACACCTTC,CASSTPGRETFGYTF
TRBV28,TRBJ2-5,many,TRBD1,TGTGCCAGCAGTTTGAGCCAGGGGGACCGAGAGACCCAGTACTTC,CASSLSQGDRETQYF
TRBV12-3/TRBV12-4,TRBJ1-5,.,TRBD1,TGTGCCAGCAGTTCCGGGACAGGGGCGACTAATAGCAATCAGCCCCAGCATTTT,CASSSGTGATNSNQPQHF
TRBV25-1,TRBJ2-2,few,.,TGTGCCAGCAGTAGCGGCACCGGGGAGCTGTTTTTT,CASSSGTGELFF
TRBV7-8,TRBJ2-2,.,.,TGTGCCAGCAGCTACGGTCCCGGGGAGCTGTTTTTT,CASSYGPGELFF
TRBV12-3/TRBV12-4,TRBJ2-3,.,.,TGTGCCAGCAGTCACAGGGATAACTCCCTCACAGATACGCAGTATTTT,CASSHRDNSLTDTQYF
TRBV6-5,TRBJ1-2,few,.,TGTGCCAGCAGTTACTCTGGGGATGGCTACACCTTC,CASSYSGDGYTF
TRBV18,TRBJ2-2,few,TRBD1,TGTGCCAGCTCACCAAGCAGGGGGAGACACACCGGGGAGCTGTTTTTT,CASSPSRGRHTGELFF
TRBV7-9,TRBJ2-5,many,TRBD2,TGTGCCAGCAGCGCTCAGCGGGAATGGGGGACCCAGTACTTC,CASSAQREWGTQYF
TRBV7-9,TRBJ1-5,many,.,TGTGCCAGCAGCTCCGACGGGGGTAGTCAGCCCCAGCATTTT,CASSSDGGSQPQHF
TRBV7-2,TRBJ2-1,many,.,TGTGCCAGCAGCCCTGACCAGCGGAGAATTCAGCATGAGCAGTTCTTC,CASSPDQRRIQHEQFF
TRBV7-9,TRBJ2-1,many,.,TGTGCTTTAGCCGCGGTATACAATGAGCAGTTCTTC,CALAAVYNEQFF